The 2 T cell receptor beta chains listed next were all sequenced from one sample in a study of OX40 agonist ivuxolimab in advanced cancers. Generated by immunoSEQ multiplex PCR, the TCRdb table keeps only in-frame clones and is missing some. Counted here are about 62,000 clones, approximately 91% occurring once; the ten biggest clones make up approximately 5.4%. The sequences come from CD4+ or CD8+ T cells sorted from blood, collected in a trial of the OX40 agonist ivuxolimab. Source of these receptors: an adult with an advanced solid tumor such as melanoma, head and neck, liver or kidney cancer.

The gene calls are TRBV5-6 and TRBJ2-3; 9 bases match TRBD2. V lost 1 base to trimming and J lost 4 bases; unmatched junction nucleotides: 10. CDR3 length: 17 residues. The germline V gene encodes CDR1 SGHDT and CDR2 YYEEEE. CDR3: CASSLLFPASGADTQYF. CDR3 in DNA: TGTGCCAGCAGCTTGTTGTTTCCGGCTAGCGGGGCAGATACGCAGTATTTT.

This clone appeared once. This chain links TRBV6-4 with TRBJ2-1; 11 bases agree with TRBD2. The V and J ends lost 4 bases and 8 bases, in that order; junction bases with no gene match: 10. CDR1 is MRHNA, CDR2 SNTAGT, per germline. This CDR3 has 16 amino acids. This chain's CDR3 is CASSAFLGTSGDEQFF. CDR3 nucleotide sequence: TGTGCCAGCAGTGCTTTTTTGGGGACTAGCGGCGATGAGCAGTTCTTC.